This record concerns one TCR beta chain sequence. Its antigen is currently unknown. What was amplified from RNA transcripts were TCR beta CDR3 regions. The HTBI primer set drove a first-round RT-PCR of the TCR CDR3. TCRdb recomputed calls from the multiplex PCR reads with MiXCR, one row per CDR3 protein. Among 450,000 to 700,000 distinct CDR3 sequences listed, 46% were seen once. Exclusion followed for patients with uncontrolled infection, other autoimmune disease, pregnancy or lactation. Together with thyroid ultrasound, orbital computed tomography, serum thyroxine and TRAb, clinical symptoms were used for diagnoses. The V end lost 8 bases, the J end lost 0 bases, and 10 bases lay between the germline ends. The CDR3 has 12 residues. Germline V lookup: CDR1 DFQATT, CDR2 SNEGSKA (reference sequence). This entry is derived from a study of T cells in Graves' hyperthyroidism and ophthalmopathy. General observations from the study: Ophthalmopathy cases were set apart from stable hyperthyroidism by a 13 V-J model. Ophthalmopathy prediction by the model preceded onset by a median about 6.5 months.

This clonotype originated in an adult woman with Graves' disease, either hyperthyroidism or ophthalmopathy (not recorded which). Sequenced sample: peripheral blood or thyroid tissue (not recorded which). The genes are TRBV20-1 and TRBJ2-5; D tentatively fits TRBD1 or TRBD2 (5 bases each). CDR3 sequence reads: CSQVGDQETQYF. CDR3 DNA sequence: TGCAGTCAAGTGGGGGACCAAGAGACCCAGTACTTC.